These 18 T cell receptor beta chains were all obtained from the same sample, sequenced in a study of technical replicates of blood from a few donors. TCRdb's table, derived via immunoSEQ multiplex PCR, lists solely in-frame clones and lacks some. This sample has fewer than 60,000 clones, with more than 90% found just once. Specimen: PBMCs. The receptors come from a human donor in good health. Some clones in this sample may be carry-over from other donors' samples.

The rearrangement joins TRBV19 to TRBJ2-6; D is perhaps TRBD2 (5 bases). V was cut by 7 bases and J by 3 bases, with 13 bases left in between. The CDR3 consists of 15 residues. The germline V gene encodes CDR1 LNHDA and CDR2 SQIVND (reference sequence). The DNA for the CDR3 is TGTGCCAGTACCGCCGAGGGTGGTGGGGCCAACGTCCTGACTTTC. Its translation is CASTAEGGGANVLTF.

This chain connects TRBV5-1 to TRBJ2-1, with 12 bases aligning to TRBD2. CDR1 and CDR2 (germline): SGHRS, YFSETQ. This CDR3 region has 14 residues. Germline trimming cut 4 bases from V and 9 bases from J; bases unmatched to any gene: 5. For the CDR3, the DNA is TGCGCCAGCAGCGGGGGACTAGCGGGTGGTGAGCAGTTCTTC. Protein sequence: CASSGGLAGGEQFF.

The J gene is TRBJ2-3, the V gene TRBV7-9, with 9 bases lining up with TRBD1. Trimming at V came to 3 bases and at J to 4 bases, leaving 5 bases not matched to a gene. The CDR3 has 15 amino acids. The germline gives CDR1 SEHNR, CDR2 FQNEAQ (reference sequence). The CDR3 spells CASSFRDRAADTQYF. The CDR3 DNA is TGTGCCAGCAGCTTCCGGGACAGGGCGGCAGATACGCAGTATTTT. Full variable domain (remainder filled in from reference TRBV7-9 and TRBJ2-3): DTGVSQNPRHKITKRGQNVTFRCDPISEHNRLYWYRQTLGQGPEFLTYFQNEAQLEKSRLLSDRFSAERPKGSFSTLEIQRTEQGDSAMYLCASSFRDRAADTQYFGPGTRLTVL.

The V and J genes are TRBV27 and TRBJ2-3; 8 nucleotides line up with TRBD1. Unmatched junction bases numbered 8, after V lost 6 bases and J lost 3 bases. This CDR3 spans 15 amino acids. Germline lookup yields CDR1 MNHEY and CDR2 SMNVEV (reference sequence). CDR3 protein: CASSPDRENTDTQYF. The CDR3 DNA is TGTGCCAGCAGCCCGGACAGGGAAAATACAGATACGCAGTATTTT.

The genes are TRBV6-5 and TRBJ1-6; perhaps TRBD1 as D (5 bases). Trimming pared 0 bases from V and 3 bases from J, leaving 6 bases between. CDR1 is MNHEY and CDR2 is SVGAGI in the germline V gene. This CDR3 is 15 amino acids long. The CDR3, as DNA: TGTGCCAGCAGTTACTCTGACAGCTATAATTCACCCCTCCACTTT. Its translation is CASSYSDSYNSPLHF.

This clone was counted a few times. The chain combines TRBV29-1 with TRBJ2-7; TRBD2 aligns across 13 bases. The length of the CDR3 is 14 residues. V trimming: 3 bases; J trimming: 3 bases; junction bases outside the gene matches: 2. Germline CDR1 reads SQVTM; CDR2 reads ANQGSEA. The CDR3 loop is CSVETSGGSYEQYF. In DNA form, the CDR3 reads TGCAGCGTTGAGACTAGCGGGGGGAGCTACGAGCAGTACTTC.

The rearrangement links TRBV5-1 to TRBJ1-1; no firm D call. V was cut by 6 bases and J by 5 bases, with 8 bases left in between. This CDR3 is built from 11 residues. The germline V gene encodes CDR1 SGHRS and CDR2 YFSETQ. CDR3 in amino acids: CASNDGTEAFF. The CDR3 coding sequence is TGCGCCAGCAACGACGGGACTGAAGCTTTCTTT.

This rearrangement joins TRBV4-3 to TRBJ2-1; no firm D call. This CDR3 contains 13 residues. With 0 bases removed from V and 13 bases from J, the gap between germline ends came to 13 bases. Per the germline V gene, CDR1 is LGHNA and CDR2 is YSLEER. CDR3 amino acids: CASSQERRAPQFF. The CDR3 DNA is TGCGCCAGCAGCCAAGAGAGGAGAGCGCCTCAGTTCTTC.

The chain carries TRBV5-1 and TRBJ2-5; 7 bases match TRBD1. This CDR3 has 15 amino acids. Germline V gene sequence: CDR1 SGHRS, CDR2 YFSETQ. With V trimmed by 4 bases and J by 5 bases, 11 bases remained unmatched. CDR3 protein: CASSLYGDSQETQYF. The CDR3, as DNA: TGCGCCAGCAGCCTCTACGGGGACAGCCAGGAGACCCAGTACTTC.

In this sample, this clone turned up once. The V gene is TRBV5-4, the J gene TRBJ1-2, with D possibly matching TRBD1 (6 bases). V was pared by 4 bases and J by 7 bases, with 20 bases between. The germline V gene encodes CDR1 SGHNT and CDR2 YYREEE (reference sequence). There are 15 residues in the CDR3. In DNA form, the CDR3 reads TGTGCCAGCAGCGGGGCCCAAGGGGGTGGTGGTGGCTACACCTTC. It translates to CASSGAQGGGGGYTF.

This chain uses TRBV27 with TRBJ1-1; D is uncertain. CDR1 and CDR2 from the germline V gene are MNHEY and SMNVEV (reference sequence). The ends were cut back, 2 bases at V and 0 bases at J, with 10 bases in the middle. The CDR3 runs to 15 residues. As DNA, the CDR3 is TGTGCCAGCAGTTTAAATCCGGGATTGAACACTGAAGCTTTCTTT. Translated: CASSLNPGLNTEAFF.

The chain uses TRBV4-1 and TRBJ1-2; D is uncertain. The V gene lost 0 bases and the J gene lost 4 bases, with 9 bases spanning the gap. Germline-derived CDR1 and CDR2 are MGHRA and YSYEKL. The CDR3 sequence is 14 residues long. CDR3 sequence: CASSQDRRSYGYTF. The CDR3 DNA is TGCGCCAGCAGCCAAGATCGGCGGAGCTATGGCTACACCTTC.

The CDR3 region is CASSVAVYNEQFF. CDR3 coding DNA: TGTGCCAGCAGCGTAGCTGTGTACAATGAGCAGTTCTTC. The gene calls are TRBV9 and TRBJ2-1, with D hard to call. Germline CDR1 and CDR2: SGDLS and YYNGEE. This CDR3 spans 13 amino acids. With 0 bases removed from V and 4 bases from J, the gap between germline ends came to 5 bases.

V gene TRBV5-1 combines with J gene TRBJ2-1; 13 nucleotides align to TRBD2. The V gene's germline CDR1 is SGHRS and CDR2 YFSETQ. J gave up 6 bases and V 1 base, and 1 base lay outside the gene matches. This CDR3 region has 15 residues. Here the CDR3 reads CASSLTSGGANEQFF. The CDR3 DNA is TGCGCCAGCAGCTTGACTAGCGGGGGGGCCAATGAGCAGTTCTTC.

CDR3 in amino acids: CASSSRDINGDTEAFF. CDR3 DNA sequence: TGCGCCAGCAGCTCCCGGGACATTAACGGAGACACTGAAGCTTTCTTT. The chain recombines TRBV5-1 with TRBJ1-1, with a possible D match to TRBD1 (6 bases). Germline CDR1 is SGHRS and CDR2 is YFSETQ. Trimming took 3 bases from V and 3 from J, leaving 18 bases between them. This CDR3 is 16 amino acids long. Looking up the rest from reference TRBV5-1 and TRBJ1-1 gives the full variable domain: KAGVTQTPRYLIKTRGQQVTLSCSPISGHRSVSWYQQTPGQGLQFLFEYFSETQRNKGNFPGRFSGRQFSNSRSEMNVSTLELGDSALYLCASSSRDINGDTEAFFGQGTRLTVV.

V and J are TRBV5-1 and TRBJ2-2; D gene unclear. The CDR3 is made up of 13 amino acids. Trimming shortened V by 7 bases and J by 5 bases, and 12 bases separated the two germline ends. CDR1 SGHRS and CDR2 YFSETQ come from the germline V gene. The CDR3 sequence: CASEKDTTGELFF. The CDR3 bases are TGCGCCAGCGAGAAAGACACAACCGGGGAGCTGTTTTTT.

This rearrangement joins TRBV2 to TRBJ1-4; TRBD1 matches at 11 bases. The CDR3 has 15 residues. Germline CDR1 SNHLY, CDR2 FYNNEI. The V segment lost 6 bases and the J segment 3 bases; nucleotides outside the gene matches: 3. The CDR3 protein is CASRDRGLANEKLFF. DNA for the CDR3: TGTGCCAGCAGGGACAGGGGGCTAGCTAATGAAAAACTGTTTTTT.

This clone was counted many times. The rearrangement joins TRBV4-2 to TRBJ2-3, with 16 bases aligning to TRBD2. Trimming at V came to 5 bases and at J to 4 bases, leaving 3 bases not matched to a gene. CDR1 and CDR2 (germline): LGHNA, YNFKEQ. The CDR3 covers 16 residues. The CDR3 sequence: CASSFGTSGGADTQYF. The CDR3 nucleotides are TGTGCCAGCAGCTTTGGGACTAGCGGGGGGGCAGATACGCAGTATTTT.